A selection of T cell receptor beta chains follows, all from one sample in a study of blood T cell repertoires in COVID-19. The repertoire was sequenced with immunoSEQ multiplex PCR; TCRdb's copy has only in-frame clones and lacks some. The table lists 250,000 to 350,000 clones, under 90% of them singletons, with 0.85% to 0.95% in the top ten. Sequencing was performed on peripheral blood. Receptors originate from a middle-aged woman who had recovered from COVID-19. CDR3s include the opening cysteine and the closing phenylalanine or tryptophan. The D gene is left open where the match is weak. Size values are once, few and many counts, or a class for expanded clones, and some rows have none.

J: TRBJ2-7; V: TRBV6-5; D: TRBD2; size: NA; DNA: TGTGCCAGCAGTTACTCGATACGGGGAGGGAACGAGCAGTACTTC; CDR3: CASSYSIRGGNEQYF
J: TRBJ2-5; V: TRBV18; D: NA; size: NA; DNA: TGTGCCAGCTCACCACCGTCAGGGATAGAGACCCAGTACTTC; CDR3: CASSPPSGIETQYF
J: TRBJ2-1; V: TRBV2; D: NA; size: NA; DNA: TGTGCCAGCAGGCCCCGGGGGACTGACAATGAGCAGTTCTTC; CDR3: CASRPRGTDNEQFF
J: TRBJ2-1; V: TRBV6-4; D: TRBD1; size: NA; DNA: TGTGCCACCCGACAGGGGGCCTCCTACAATGAGCAGTTCTTC; CDR3: CATRQGASYNEQFF
J: TRBJ1-3; V: TRBV19; D: TRBD1; size: NA; DNA: TGTGCCAGTAGTGCCGACAGGGTTTTGAACACCATATATTTT; CDR3: CASSADRVLNTIYF
J: TRBJ2-1; V: TRBV5-4; D: TRBD2; size: NA; DNA: TGTGCCAGCAGCGCCTATAGCGGGGACAATGAGCAGTTCTTC; CDR3: CASSAYSGDNEQFF
J: TRBJ2-2; V: TRBV2; D: NA; size: NA; DNA: TGTGCCAGCAGTGACGGGAATATTCCCGGGGAGCTGTTTTTT; CDR3: CASSDGNIPGELFF
J: TRBJ2-2; V: TRBV7-2; D: TRBD2; size: NA; DNA: TGTGCCAGCAGCTTAGATCTGGCTAGCGGTAACACCGGGGAGCTGTTTTTT; CDR3: CASSLDLASGNTGELFF
J: TRBJ2-7; V: TRBV12-3/TRBV12-4; D: NA; size: NA; DNA: TGTGCCAGCAGAGCGACAGTTGAGCAGTACTTC; CDR3: CASRATVEQYF
J: TRBJ2-1; V: TRBV12-2; D: NA; size: NA; DNA: TGTGCAAGTCGCTTAGTAGGGACAGAGTTTTACAATGAGCAGTTCTTC; CDR3: CASRLVGTEFYNEQFF
J: TRBJ1-2; V: TRBV27; D: NA; size: NA; DNA: TGTGCCAGCAGTTTATCGGAGGGGATTGGCTACACCTTC; CDR3: CASSLSEGIGYTF
J: TRBJ1-4; V: TRBV7-3; D: NA; size: NA; DNA: TGTGCCAGCAGCCCGGGTAATGAAAAACTGTTTTTT; CDR3: CASSPGNEKLFF
J: TRBJ2-2; V: TRBV7-2; D: TRBD2; size: NA; DNA: TGTGCCAGCAGCTTAGGGGTAGCGGGAGCTCTCGGGGAGCTGTTTTTT; CDR3: CASSLGVAGALGELFF
J: TRBJ1-2; V: TRBV19; D: NA; size: NA; DNA: TGTGCCAGTAGTATAGTGCAGGGCAGGGTGGTCTATGGCTACACCTTC; CDR3: CASSIVQGRVVYGYTF
J: TRBJ2-6; V: TRBV6-5; D: NA; size: NA; DNA: TGTGCCAGCAGTTACGACTTAACTGGGGCCAACGTCCTGACTTTC; CDR3: CASSYDLTGANVLTF
J: TRBJ2-7; V: TRBV7-8; D: TRBD2; size: NA; DNA: TGTGCCAGCAGCCTAGAAGGACTAGCGGGAGAGCAGTACTTC; CDR3: CASSLEGLAGEQYF
J: TRBJ2-7; V: TRBV9; D: TRBD2; size: few; DNA: TGTGCCAGCAGCCCTCTGACTAGCGGGACCTACGAGCAGTACTTC; CDR3: CASSPLTSGTYEQYF
J: TRBJ1-2; V: TRBV7-9; D: TRBD1; size: NA; DNA: TGTGCCAGCAGCCACTCGGACAGGGCCAACTATGGCTACACCTTC; CDR3: CASSHSDRANYGYTF
J: TRBJ1-1; V: TRBV19; D: NA; size: NA; DNA: TGTGCCAGTAGTCAGGCAGTGAACACTGAAGCTTTCTTT; CDR3: CASSQAVNTEAFF
J: TRBJ2-1; V: TRBV3-1/TRBV3-2; D: TRBD2; size: few; DNA: TGTGCCAGCAGCCAAGTGACTAGCGGGGGGGGATACAATGAGCAGTTCTTC; CDR3: CASSQVTSGGGYNEQFF
J: TRBJ1-1; V: TRBV29-1; D: NA; size: NA; DNA: TGCAGCGTTGATCTCGGGGGGGTGCACACTGAAGCTTTCTTT; CDR3: CSVDLGGVHTEAFF
J: TRBJ2-7; V: TRBV5-4; D: TRBD1; size: NA; DNA: TGTGCCAGCAGCTTTGCGGGACAGGGGGTCGAGCAGTACTTC; CDR3: CASSFAGQGVEQYF
J: TRBJ2-7; V: TRBV27; D: TRBD2; size: NA; DNA: TGTGCCAGCAGTTTATTCAGAGGGCGGGAGGCTGCCGAGCAGTACTTC; CDR3: CASSLFRGREAAEQYF
J: TRBJ2-7; V: TRBV9; D: TRBD1; size: NA; DNA: TGTGCCAGCAGCGTAGGTAGGGGACAGACCTACGAGCAGTACTTC; CDR3: CASSVGRGQTYEQYF
J: TRBJ2-3; V: TRBV29-1; D: NA; size: NA; DNA: TGCAGCGTTGAGAACGTTTACAGAAATACGCAGTATTTT; CDR3: CSVENVYRNTQYF
J: TRBJ2-1; V: TRBV6-5; D: TRBD2; size: NA; DNA: TGTGCCAGCACCATAACTAGCGGGCCCGTCAATGAGCAGTTCTTC; CDR3: CASTITSGPVNEQFF
J: TRBJ2-7; V: TRBV2; D: TRBD2; size: NA; DNA: TGTGCCAGCACCCGGGGGAGCGGGAGCTCCTACGAGCAGTACTTC; CDR3: CASTRGSGSSYEQYF
J: TRBJ2-1; V: TRBV12-5; D: TRBD2; size: NA; DNA: TGTGCTAGTGGGGGACTAGCGGGTAGCTCCTACAATGAGCAGTTCTTC; CDR3: CASGGLAGSSYNEQFF
J: TRBJ1-5; V: TRBV19; D: TRBD1; size: NA; DNA: TGTGCCAGTAGTGAACAGGGGGTTCAGCAGCCCCAGCATTTT; CDR3: CASSEQGVQQPQHF
J: TRBJ2-1; V: TRBV11-3; D: NA; size: NA; DNA: TGTGCCAGCAGCTATGGGAGCGGCAATGAGCAGTTCTTC; CDR3: CASSYGSGNEQFF
J: TRBJ2-1; V: TRBV27; D: NA; size: NA; DNA: TGTGCCAGCACTAGCGCATCCTACAATGAGCAGTTCTTC; CDR3: CASTSASYNEQFF
J: TRBJ2-6; V: TRBV27; D: NA; size: NA; DNA: TGTGCCAGCAGTTCGGGCTCTGGGGCCAACGTCCTGACTTTC; CDR3: CASSSGSGANVLTF
J: TRBJ2-7; V: TRBV5-1; D: NA; size: NA; DNA: TGCGCCAGCAGTCACTCCACCGAAGGGGGATACGAGCAGTACTTC; CDR3: CASSHSTEGGYEQYF
J: TRBJ2-5; V: TRBV19; D: NA; size: NA; DNA: TGTGCCAGTAGTCTCAGGGGTTGGGAGACCCAGTACTTC; CDR3: CASSLRGWETQYF
J: TRBJ2-2; V: TRBV19; D: NA; size: few; DNA: TGTGCCACACTTAACACCGGGGAGCTGTTTTTT; CDR3: CATLNTGELFF
J: TRBJ1-5; V: TRBV6-6; D: NA; size: NA; DNA: TGTGCCAGCAGCCCGGAGTGGGGCCCTCAGCCCCAGCATTTT; CDR3: CASSPEWGPQPQHF
J: TRBJ2-7; V: TRBV11-3; D: NA; size: NA; DNA: TGTGCCAGCAGCTTACAACACTACGAGCAGTACTTC; CDR3: CASSLQHYEQYF
J: TRBJ1-6; V: TRBV6-4; D: TRBD1; size: NA; DNA: TGTGCCAGCCTAGGACAGGGATATAATTCACCCCTCCACTTT; CDR3: CASLGQGYNSPLHF
J: TRBJ2-7; V: TRBV5-4; D: TRBD1; size: NA; DNA: TGTGCCAGCAGCCGACAGGGGGTCCACGAGCAGTACTTC; CDR3: CASSRQGVHEQYF
J: TRBJ1-1; V: TRBV5-1; D: TRBD1; size: NA; DNA: TGCGCCAGCAGCCTTGGGACAGGGGTGGCGAACACTGAAGCTTTCTTT; CDR3: CASSLGTGVANTEAFF
J: TRBJ2-2; V: TRBV7-2; D: NA; size: once; DNA: TGTGCCAGCAGCTTAGCTGCAGCGGCAACGAACACCGGGGAGCTGTTTTTT; CDR3: CASSLAAAATNTGELFF
J: TRBJ2-1; V: TRBV21-1; D: NA; size: NA; DNA: TGTGCCAGCAGCAAAGAGGGGGACAGGGGGCGGCTTTACAATGAGCAGTTCTTC; CDR3: CASSKEGDRGRLYNEQFF
J: TRBJ2-7; V: TRBV18; D: TRBD1; size: NA; DNA: TGTGCCAGCTCACCGCGAGGGACAGGAACCTACGAGCAGTACTTC; CDR3: CASSPRGTGTYEQYF
J: TRBJ2-7; V: TRBV27; D: NA; size: few; DNA: TGTGCCAGCAGTTCCACTATAGGGGGGGGGTCCTACGAGCAGTACTTC; CDR3: CASSSTIGGGSYEQYF
J: TRBJ1-2; V: TRBV29-1; D: TRBD1; size: NA; DNA: TGCAGCGTTCCGGGACAGGCATATGGCTACACCTTC; CDR3: CSVPGQAYGYTF
J: TRBJ2-5; V: TRBV4-1; D: TRBD1; size: NA; DNA: TGCGCCAGCAGCTTCCGACAGGGTGACGGAGAGACCCAGTACTTC; CDR3: CASSFRQGDGETQYF
J: TRBJ2-1; V: TRBV10-3; D: TRBD2; size: NA; DNA: TGTGCCATCAGTGAGTCGGGTCTAGCGGGGAACAATGAGCAGTTCTTC; CDR3: CAISESGLAGNNEQFF
J: TRBJ1-2; V: TRBV15; D: NA; size: once; DNA: TGTGCCACCAGCAGGCACCAGGGCAACTATGGCTACACCTTC; CDR3: CATSRHQGNYGYTF
J: TRBJ2-7; V: TRBV6-2/TRBV6-3; D: NA; size: NA; DNA: TGTGCCAGCAGTACGACAGGTCGTGAGTACTTC; CDR3: CASSTTGREYF
J: TRBJ2-6; V: TRBV24-1; D: NA; size: NA; DNA: TGTGCCACCAGTGACCCAGGCAAGCGGGCCAACGTCCTGACTTTC; CDR3: CATSDPGKRANVLTF
J: TRBJ2-3; V: TRBV9; D: TRBD2; size: NA; DNA: TGTGCCAGCAGCGTACTGCCTAGCGGCTACACAGATACGCAGTATTTT; CDR3: CASSVLPSGYTDTQYF
J: TRBJ2-2; V: TRBV9; D: TRBD1; size: NA; DNA: TGTGCCAGCAGCGTCCGTTCAGGGGGCCTCACCGGGGAGCTGTTTTTT; CDR3: CASSVRSGGLTGELFF
J: TRBJ2-2; V: TRBV24-1; D: TRBD1; size: NA; DNA: TGTGCCACCAGTGGACAGGGGAATGATGGCGGGGAGCTGTTTTTT; CDR3: CATSGQGNDGGELFF